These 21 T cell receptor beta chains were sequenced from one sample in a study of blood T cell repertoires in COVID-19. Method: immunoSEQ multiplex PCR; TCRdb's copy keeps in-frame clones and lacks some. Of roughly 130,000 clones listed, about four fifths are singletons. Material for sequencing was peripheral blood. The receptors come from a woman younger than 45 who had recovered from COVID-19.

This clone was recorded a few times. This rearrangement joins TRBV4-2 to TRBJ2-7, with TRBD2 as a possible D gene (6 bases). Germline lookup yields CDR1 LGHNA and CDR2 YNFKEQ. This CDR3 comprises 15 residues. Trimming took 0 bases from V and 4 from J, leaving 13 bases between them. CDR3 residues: CASSQDSGEPYEQYF. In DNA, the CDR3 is TGTGCCAGCAGCCAAGATAGCGGAGAGCCTTACGAGCAGTACTTC.

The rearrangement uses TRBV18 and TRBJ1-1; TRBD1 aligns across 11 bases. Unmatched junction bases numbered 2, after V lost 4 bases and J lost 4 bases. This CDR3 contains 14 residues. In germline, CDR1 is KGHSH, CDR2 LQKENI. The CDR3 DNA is TGTGCCAGCTCACTCGGGACAGGGGGCACTGAAGCTTTCTTT. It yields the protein CASSLGTGGTEAFF.

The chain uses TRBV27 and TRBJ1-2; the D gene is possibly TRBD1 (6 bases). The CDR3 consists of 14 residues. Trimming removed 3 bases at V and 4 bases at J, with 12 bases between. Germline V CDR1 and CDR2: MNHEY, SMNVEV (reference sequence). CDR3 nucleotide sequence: TGTGCCAGCAGTTTGAACAGGGTGGGCTATGGCTACACCTTC. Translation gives CASSLNRVGYGYTF.

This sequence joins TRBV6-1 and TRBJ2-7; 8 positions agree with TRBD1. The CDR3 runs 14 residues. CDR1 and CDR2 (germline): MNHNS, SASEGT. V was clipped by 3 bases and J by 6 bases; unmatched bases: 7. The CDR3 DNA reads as TGTGCCAGCAGTGATCCCGGGACAGGAGCCGAGCAGTACTTC. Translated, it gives CASSDPGTGAEQYF.

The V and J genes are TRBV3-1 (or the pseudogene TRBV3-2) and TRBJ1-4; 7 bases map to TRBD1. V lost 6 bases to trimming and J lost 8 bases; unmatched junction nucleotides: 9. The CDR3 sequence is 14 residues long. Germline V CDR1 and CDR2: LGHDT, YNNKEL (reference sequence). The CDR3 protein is CASSNRGMREKLFF. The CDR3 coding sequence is TGTGCCAGCAGTAACAGGGGTATGAGGGAAAAACTGTTTTTT.

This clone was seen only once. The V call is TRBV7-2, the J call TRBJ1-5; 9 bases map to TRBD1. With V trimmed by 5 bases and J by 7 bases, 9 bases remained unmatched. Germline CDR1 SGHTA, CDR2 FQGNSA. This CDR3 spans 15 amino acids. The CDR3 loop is CASSTSGTGHQPQHF. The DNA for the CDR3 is TGTGCCAGCAGCACCTCCGGGACAGGGCACCAGCCCCAGCATTTT.

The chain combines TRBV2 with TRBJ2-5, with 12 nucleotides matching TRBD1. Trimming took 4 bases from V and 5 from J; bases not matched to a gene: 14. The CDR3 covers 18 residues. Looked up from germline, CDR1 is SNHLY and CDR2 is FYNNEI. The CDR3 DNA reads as TGTGCCAGCAGTGTCTACCCGGGACAGGGGGCGCGCGAGGAGACCCAGTACTTC. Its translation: CASSVYPGQGAREETQYF.

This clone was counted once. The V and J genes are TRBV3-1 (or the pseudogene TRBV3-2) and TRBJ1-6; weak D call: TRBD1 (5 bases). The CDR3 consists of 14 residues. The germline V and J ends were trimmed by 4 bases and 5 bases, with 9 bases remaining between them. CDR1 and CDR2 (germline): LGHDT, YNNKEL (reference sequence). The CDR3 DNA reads TGTGCCAGCAGCCCAGGGTTGGATAATTCACCCCTCCACTTT. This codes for CASSPGLDNSPLHF.

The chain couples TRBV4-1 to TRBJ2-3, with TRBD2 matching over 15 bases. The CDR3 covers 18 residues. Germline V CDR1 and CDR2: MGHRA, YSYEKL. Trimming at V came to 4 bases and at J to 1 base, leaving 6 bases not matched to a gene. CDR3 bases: TGCGCCAGCAGCCGATCGGGACTAGCGGGGGGTGGCACAGATACGCAGTATTTT. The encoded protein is CASSRSGLAGGGTDTQYF.

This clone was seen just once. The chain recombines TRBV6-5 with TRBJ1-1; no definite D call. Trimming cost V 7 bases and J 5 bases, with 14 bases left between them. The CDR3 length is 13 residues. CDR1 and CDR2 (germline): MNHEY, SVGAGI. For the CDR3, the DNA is TGTGCCAGCACCCTTGGTAGAGGGACTGAAGCTTTCTTT. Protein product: CASTLGRGTEAFF.

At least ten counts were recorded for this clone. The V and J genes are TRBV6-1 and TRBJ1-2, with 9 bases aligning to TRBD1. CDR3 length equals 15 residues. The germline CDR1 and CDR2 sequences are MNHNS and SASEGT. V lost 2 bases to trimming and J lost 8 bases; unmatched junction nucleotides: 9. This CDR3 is CASSESTGGLLGYTF. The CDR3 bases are TGTGCCAGCAGTGAATCGACAGGGGGGCTGTTAGGCTACACCTTC.

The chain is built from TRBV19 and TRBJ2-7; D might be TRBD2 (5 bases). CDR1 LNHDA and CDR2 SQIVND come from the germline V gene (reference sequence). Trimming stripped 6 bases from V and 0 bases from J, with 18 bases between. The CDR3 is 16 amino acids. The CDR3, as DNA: TGTGCCAGTAGACCGAGCGGAGCGTTCAGCTCCTACGAGCAGTACTTC. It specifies CASRPSGAFSSYEQYF.

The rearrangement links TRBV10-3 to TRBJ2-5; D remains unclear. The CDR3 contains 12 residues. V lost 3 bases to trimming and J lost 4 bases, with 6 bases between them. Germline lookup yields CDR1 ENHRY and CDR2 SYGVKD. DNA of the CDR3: TGTGCCATCAGTGATCCTAGAGAGACCCAGTACTTC. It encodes CAISDPRETQYF.

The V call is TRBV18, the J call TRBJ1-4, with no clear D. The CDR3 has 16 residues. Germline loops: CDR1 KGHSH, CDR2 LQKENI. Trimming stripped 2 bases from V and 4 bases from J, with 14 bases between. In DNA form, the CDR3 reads TGTGCCAGCTCACCAGTCGTGCCGGGTAATAATGAAAAACTGTTTTTT. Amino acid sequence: CASSPVVPGNNEKLFF.

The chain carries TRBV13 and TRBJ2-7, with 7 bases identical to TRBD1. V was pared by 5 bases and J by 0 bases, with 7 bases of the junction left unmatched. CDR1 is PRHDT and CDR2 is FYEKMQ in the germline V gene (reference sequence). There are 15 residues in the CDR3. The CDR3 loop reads CASSPTGLGSYEQYF. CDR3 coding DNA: TGTGCCAGCAGCCCGACAGGGTTGGGCTCCTACGAGCAGTACTTC.

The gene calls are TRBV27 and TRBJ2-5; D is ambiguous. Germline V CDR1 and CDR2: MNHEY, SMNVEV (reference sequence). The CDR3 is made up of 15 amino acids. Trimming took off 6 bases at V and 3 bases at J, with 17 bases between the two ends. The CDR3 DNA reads TGTGCCAGCAGCCCGTCACTACACCGAAAAGAGACCCAGTACTTC. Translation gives CASSPSLHRKETQYF.

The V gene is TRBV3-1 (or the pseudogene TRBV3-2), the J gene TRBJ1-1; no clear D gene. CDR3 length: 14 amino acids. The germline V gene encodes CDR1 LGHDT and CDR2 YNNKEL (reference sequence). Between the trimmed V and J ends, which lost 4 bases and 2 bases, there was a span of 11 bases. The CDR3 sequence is CASSPDGSNTEAFF. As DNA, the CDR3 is TGTGCCAGCAGCCCCGACGGGTCAAACACTGAAGCTTTCTTT.

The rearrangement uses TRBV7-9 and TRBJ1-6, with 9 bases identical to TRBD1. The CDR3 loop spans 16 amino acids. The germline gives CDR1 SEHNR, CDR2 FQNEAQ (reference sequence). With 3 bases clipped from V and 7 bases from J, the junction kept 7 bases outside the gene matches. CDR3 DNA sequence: TGTGCCAGCAGCTTTACAGGGGGCCAAGGGAATTCACCCCTCCACTTT. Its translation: CASSFTGGQGNSPLHF.

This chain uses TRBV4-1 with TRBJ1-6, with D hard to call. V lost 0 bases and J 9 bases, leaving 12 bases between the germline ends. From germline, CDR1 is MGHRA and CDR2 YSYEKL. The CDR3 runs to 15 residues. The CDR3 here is CASSQEGGRVSPLHF. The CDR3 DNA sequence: TGCGCCAGCAGCCAAGAAGGCGGCCGGGTTTCACCCCTCCACTTT.

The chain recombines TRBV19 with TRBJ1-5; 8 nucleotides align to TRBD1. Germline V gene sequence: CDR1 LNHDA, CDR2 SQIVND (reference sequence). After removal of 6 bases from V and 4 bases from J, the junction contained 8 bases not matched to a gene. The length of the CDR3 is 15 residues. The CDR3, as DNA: TGTGCCAGTAGAAGAGACAGGGGAGAAAATCAGCCCCAGCATTTT. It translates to CASRRDRGENQPQHF.

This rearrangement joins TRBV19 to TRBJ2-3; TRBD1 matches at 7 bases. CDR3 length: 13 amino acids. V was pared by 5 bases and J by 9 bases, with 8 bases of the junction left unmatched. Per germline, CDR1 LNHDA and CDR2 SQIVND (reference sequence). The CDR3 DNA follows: TGTGCCAGTAGTCCCCCGGACAGGCCCACGCAGTATTTT. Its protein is CASSPPDRPTQYF.